This is a list of T cell receptor beta chains from one sample in a study of blood T cell repertoires in COVID-19. TCRdb keeps only in-frame clones here, not all; method: immunoSEQ multiplex PCR. The table has about 50,000 clones, approximately 80% seen once. The sample comprised peripheral blood. Source of these receptors: a man in his fifties or sixties with acute or convalescent COVID-19. Both conserved end residues are part of each CDR3. The D gene is left open where the match is weak. A clone size is listed for some rows: how often the clone was seen (once, few, many), or a class if it is expanded.

V gene,clone size,J gene,D gene,CDR3 DNA,CDR3 protein
TRBV5-4,-,TRBJ2-2,TRBD1,TGTGCCAGCAGCGACAGGGACACCGGCGGGGAGCTGTTTTTT,CASSDRDTGGELFF
TRBV6-5,-,TRBJ2-1,TRBD1,TGTGCCAGCAGTCACAGGGGCGATGAGCAGTTCTTC,CASSHRGDEQFF
TRBV2,-,TRBJ2-5,-,TGTGCAGCGGCAAAGGGCGAGACCCAGTACTTC,CAAAKGETQYF
TRBV30,-,TRBJ1-2,-,TGTGCCTGGAGTGGAATGGGTAGGGGAAGTAGAGGCTACACCTTC,CAWSGMGRGSRGYTF
TRBV6-6,-,TRBJ1-3,-,TGTGCCAGCAGCCCATCGACAGACCTATATTTT,CASSPSTDLYF
TRBV5-6,-,TRBJ1-4,-,TGTGCCAGCAGCTTGGTATTGAGTAGAGAAAAACTGTTTTTT,CASSLVLSREKLFF
TRBV7-2,-,TRBJ2-5,TRBD1,TGTGCCAGCAGCCCCGGGACAGGGGGCGGAGAGACCCAGTACTTC,CASSPGTGGGETQYF
TRBV18,-,TRBJ1-1,TRBD1,TGTGCCAGCTCACCAAATCAGGGGGACACTGAAGCTTTCTTT,CASSPNQGDTEAFF
TRBV12-5,-,TRBJ1-4,-,TGTGCTAGTGGTTTGGGGGGCGCGGATGAAAAACTGTTTTTT,CASGLGGADEKLFF
TRBV9,-,TRBJ1-1,-,TGTGCCAGCAGCCTTCGGGTAATCGGCACTGAAGCTTTCTTT,CASSLRVIGTEAFF
TRBV2,once,TRBJ2-7,TRBD1,TGTGCCAGCAGTCGAGACAGGGACGAGCAGTACTTC,CASSRDRDEQYF
TRBV10-3,-,TRBJ2-7,TRBD2,TGTGCCATCAGTGCGTCTAGCGGACGAGCGGGCGAGCAGTACTTC,CAISASSGRAGEQYF
TRBV5-4,-,TRBJ2-7,-,TGTGCCAGCAGCTTGGCCCTGGGGGCGGCCGAGCAGTACTTC,CASSLALGAAEQYF
TRBV10-3,-,TRBJ2-1,TRBD2,TGTGCCACAAGTCCCGGGACTAGCTCCTACAATGAGCAGTTCTTC,CATSPGTSSYNEQFF
TRBV6-5,-,TRBJ1-6,-,TGTGCCAGCAGTCCGGGACTCGGTTCACCCCTCCACTTT,CASSPGLGSPLHF
TRBV10-1,-,TRBJ2-2,TRBD2,TGCGCCAGCAGTGCGGGGGGGTCGAACACCGGGGAGCTGTTTTTT,CASSAGGSNTGELFF
TRBV27,once,TRBJ2-7,-,TGTGCCAGCAGTTTGTCAGGGGAGGGTTTCTACGAGCAGTACTTC,CASSLSGEGFYEQYF
TRBV5-1,-,TRBJ2-2,-,TGCGCCAGCAGCTTTTCCACCGGGACTTCCCTGGGGGAGCTGTTTTTT,CASSFSTGTSLGELFF
TRBV29-1,-,TRBJ1-1,-,TGCAGCGTAGGCATTGGACAGAGGAACACTGAAGCTTTCTTT,CSVGIGQRNTEAFF
TRBV30,-,TRBJ2-7,TRBD1,TGTGCCTGGACAGGGGGCTACGAGCAGTACTTC,CAWTGGYEQYF
TRBV9,-,TRBJ2-2,-,TGTGCCAGCGCGAGAGGGGGAGGGTTCGACGGGGAGCTGTTTTTT,CASARGGGFDGELFF
TRBV29-1,few,TRBJ1-2,TRBD1,TGCGCCGGACAGGACTCTAACTATGGCTACACCTTC,CAGQDSNYGYTF
TRBV4-3,-,TRBJ2-7,-,TGCGCCAGCAGGGGCTCTTCCTACGAGCAGTACTTC,CASRGSSYEQYF
TRBV4-1,-,TRBJ1-2,-,TGCGCCAGCAGCCAGTTTTCCCACGGGGGGAGAACTAACTATGGCTACACCTTC,CASSQFSHGGRTNYGYTF
TRBV7-9,-,TRBJ1-2,-,TGTGCCAGCAGCGAACACGCTGGGGCAGGGGAGCTCGATGGCTACACCTTC,CASSEHAGAGELDGYTF
TRBV11-2,-,TRBJ1-2,-,TGTGCCAGCAGCTTTGAGCGGAACTATGGCTACACCTTC,CASSFERNYGYTF
TRBV5-4,once,TRBJ1-1,TRBD1,TGTGCCAGCAGCTCGACAGGGTCGAGCACTGAAGCTTTCTTT,CASSSTGSSTEAFF
TRBV27,-,TRBJ2-1,-,TGTGCCAGCAGTTTATCAGGGGGGGGGAATGAGCAGTTCTTC,CASSLSGGGNEQFF
TRBV7-2,-,TRBJ1-4,-,TGTGCCAGCAGCTCACAGGTTGCAACTAATGAAAAACTGTTTTTT,CASSSQVATNEKLFF
TRBV19,once,TRBJ1-1,TRBD1,TGTGCCAGTTTAGGGGGCTCCGGGAGGAACACTGAAGCTTTCTTT,CASLGGSGRNTEAFF
TRBV11-2,once,TRBJ1-6,-,TGTGCCAGCAGCTTGAGCTCCTATAATTCACCCCTCCACTTT,CASSLSSYNSPLHF
TRBV6-5,-,TRBJ1-2,-,TGTGCCAGCACTTCCTCCAGGGGATTTGGAGGCTACACCTTC,CASTSSRGFGGYTF
TRBV10-2,-,TRBJ1-6,TRBD1,TGCGCCAGCAGTGGGGACAGGGACGAGGGATCACCCCTCCACTTT,CASSGDRDEGSPLHF
TRBV19,-,TRBJ1-5,-,TGTGCCAGTACTTGGCAGAGCAATCAGCCCCAGCATTTT,CASTWQSNQPQHF
TRBV19,-,TRBJ2-4,TRBD1,TGTGCCAGTAGTATAGATCTTACAGGGGGCGTGTGGAACATTCAGTACTTC,CASSIDLTGGVWNIQYF
TRBV3-1/TRBV3-2,-,TRBJ2-1,-,TGTGCCAGCAGACCTAGCTCCCAACACAATGAGCAGTTCTTC,CASRPSSQHNEQFF
TRBV3-1/TRBV3-2,-,TRBJ1-6,-,TGTGCCAGCATTGGGCAAGTCGGCTCACCCCTCCACTTT,CASIGQVGSPLHF
TRBV7-8,-,TRBJ2-3,TRBD1,TGTGCCAGCAACCCCCGGGACAGGGTGACAGATACGCAGTATTTT,CASNPRDRVTDTQYF
TRBV27,-,TRBJ2-7,-,TGTGCCAGCAGTTTATCATGGCAGGGTAGTTACGAGCAGTACTTC,CASSLSWQGSYEQYF
TRBV7-2,-,TRBJ1-5,TRBD1,TGTGCCAGCAGCCCCGGGACAGTCCTCAATCAGCCCCAGCATTTT,CASSPGTVLNQPQHF
TRBV5-1,-,TRBJ1-6,-,TGCGCCAGCAGCTTGGAAGGGGGATCACCCCTCCACTTT,CASSLEGGSPLHF
TRBV7-2,-,TRBJ1-2,-,TGTGCCAGCAGCTTAAGGGGCCCCGATGGCTACACCTTC,CASSLRGPDGYTF
TRBV4-1,-,TRBJ2-7,TRBD2,TGCGCCAGCAGCCAACTAGCGGGGGGTTCCTACGAGCAGTACTTC,CASSQLAGGSYEQYF